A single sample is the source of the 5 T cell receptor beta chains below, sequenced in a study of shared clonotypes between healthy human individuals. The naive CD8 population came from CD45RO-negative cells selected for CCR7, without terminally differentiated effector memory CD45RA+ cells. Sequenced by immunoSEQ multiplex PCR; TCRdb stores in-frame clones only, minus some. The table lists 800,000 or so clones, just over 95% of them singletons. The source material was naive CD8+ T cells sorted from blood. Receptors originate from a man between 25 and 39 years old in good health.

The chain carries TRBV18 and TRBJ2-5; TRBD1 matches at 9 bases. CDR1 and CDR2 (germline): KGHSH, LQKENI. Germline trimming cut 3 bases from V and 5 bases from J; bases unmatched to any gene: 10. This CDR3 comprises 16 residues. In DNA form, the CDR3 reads TGTGCCAGCTCACCCAGGGACAGGGTGGGAACGGAGACCCAGTACTTC. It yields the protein CASSPRDRVGTETQYF.

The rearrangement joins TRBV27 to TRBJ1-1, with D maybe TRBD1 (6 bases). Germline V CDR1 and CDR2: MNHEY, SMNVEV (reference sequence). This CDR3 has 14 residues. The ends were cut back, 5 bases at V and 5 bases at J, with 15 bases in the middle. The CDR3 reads CASSTFRGNTEAFF. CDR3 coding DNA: TGTGCCAGCAGTACCTTTAGGGGGAATACTGAAGCTTTCTTT.

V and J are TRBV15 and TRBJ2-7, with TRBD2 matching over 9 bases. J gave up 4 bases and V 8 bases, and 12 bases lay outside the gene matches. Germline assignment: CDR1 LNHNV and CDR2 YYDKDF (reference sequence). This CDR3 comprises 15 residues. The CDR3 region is CATGGSTSGIYEQYF. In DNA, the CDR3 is TGTGCCACCGGAGGATCGACTAGCGGAATATACGAGCAGTACTTC.

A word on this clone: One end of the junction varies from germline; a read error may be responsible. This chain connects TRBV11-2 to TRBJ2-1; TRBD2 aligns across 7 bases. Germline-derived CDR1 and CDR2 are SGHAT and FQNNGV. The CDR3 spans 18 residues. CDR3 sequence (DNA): TGTGCCAGCACCTTAGGAACCGCTAGCGGATACCTAAACAATGAGCAGTTCTTC. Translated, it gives CASTLGTASGYLNNEQFF. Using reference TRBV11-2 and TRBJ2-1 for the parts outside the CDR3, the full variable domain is EAGVAQSPRYKIIEKRQSVAFWCNPISGHATLYWYQQILGQGPKLLIQFQNNGVVDDSQLPKDRFSAERLKGVDSTLKIQPAKLEDSAVYLCASTLGTASGYLNNEQFFGPGTRLTVL.

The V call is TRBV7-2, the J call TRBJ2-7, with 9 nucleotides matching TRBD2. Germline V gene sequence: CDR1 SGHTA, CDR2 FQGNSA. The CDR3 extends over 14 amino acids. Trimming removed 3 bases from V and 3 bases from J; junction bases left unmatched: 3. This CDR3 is CASSLTSGIYEQYF. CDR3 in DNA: TGTGCCAGCAGCTTGACTAGCGGTATCTACGAGCAGTACTTC.